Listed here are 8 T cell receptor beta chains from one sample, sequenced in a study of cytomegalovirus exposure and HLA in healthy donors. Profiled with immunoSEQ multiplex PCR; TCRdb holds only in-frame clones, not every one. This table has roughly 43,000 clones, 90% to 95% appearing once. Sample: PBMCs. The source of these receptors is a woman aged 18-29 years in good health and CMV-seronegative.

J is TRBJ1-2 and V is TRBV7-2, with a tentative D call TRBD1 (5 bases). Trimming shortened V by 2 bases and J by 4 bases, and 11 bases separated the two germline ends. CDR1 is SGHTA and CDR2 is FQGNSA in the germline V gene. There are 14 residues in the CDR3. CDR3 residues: CASSLPRDSYGYTF. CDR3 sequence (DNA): TGTGCCAGCAGCTTACCGCGGGACTCCTATGGCTACACCTTC. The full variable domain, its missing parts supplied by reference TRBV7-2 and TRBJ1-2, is GAGVSQSPSNKVTEKGKDVELRCDPISGHTALYWYRQSLGQGLEFLIYFQGNSAPDKSGLPSDRFSAERTGGSVSTLTIQRTQQEDSAVYLCASSLPRDSYGYTFGSGTRLTVV.

The CDR3 is CASSEYLAGGPGEQFF. For the CDR3, the DNA is TGCGCCAGCAGTGAGTATCTAGCGGGAGGGCCTGGAGAGCAGTTCTTC. The rearrangement links TRBV10-1 to TRBJ2-1; 12 bases fit TRBD2. Germline V CDR1 and CDR2: WNHNN, SYGVQD (reference sequence). The CDR3 totals 16 residues. V was clipped by 1 base and J by 10 bases; unmatched bases: 8.

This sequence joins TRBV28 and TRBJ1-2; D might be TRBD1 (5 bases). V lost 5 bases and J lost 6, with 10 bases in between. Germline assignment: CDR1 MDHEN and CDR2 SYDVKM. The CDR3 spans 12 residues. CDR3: CASSRQYNGYTF. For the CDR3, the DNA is TGTGCCAGCAGTCGACAGTATAATGGCTACACCTTC.

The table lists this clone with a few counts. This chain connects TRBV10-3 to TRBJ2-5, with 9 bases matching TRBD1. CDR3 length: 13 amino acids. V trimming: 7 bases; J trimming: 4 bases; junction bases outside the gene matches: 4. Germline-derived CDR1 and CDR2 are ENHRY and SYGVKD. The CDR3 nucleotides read TGTGCCATCACGCCGGGACAGGGAGAGACCCAGTACTTC. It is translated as CAITPGQGETQYF.

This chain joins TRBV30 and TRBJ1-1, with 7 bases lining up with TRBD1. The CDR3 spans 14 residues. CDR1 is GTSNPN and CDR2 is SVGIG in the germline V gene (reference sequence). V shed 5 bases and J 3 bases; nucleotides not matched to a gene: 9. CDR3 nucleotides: TGTGCCTGGGACCTGACAGGGATGTACACTGAAGCTTTCTTT. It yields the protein CAWDLTGMYTEAFF.

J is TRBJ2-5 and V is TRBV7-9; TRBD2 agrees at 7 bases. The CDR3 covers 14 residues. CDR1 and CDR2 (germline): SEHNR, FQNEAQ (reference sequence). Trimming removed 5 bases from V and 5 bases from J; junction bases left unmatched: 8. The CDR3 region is CASSPEGRGETQYF. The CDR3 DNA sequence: TGTGCCAGCAGCCCCGAGGGGAGGGGTGAGACCCAGTACTTC. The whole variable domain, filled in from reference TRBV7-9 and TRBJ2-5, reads DTGVSQNPRHKITKRGQNVTFRCDPISEHNRLYWYRQTLGQGPEFLTYFQNEAQLEKSRLLSDRFSAERPKGSFSTLEIQRTEQGDSAMYLCASSPEGRGETQYFGPGTRLLVL.

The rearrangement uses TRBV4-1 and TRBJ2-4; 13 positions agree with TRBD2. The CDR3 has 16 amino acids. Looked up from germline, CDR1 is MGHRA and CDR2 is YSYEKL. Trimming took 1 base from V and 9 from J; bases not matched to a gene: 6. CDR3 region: CASSQVGTSGIGIQYF. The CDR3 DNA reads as TGCGCCAGCAGCCAAGTGGGGACTAGCGGGATAGGCATTCAGTACTTC.

This chain's CDR3 is CSVGGGFGQPQHF. The CDR3 DNA follows: TGCAGCGTTGGAGGGGGTTTTGGTCAGCCCCAGCATTTT. J is TRBJ1-5 and V is TRBV29-1; D possibly corresponds to TRBD1 (6 bases). The CDR3 is made up of 13 amino acids. Trimming pared 4 bases from V and 6 bases from J, leaving 13 bases between. CDR1 is SQVTM and CDR2 is ANQGSEA in the germline V gene.